The 5 T cell receptor beta chains reported below all come from one sample, sequenced in a study of Ad26.COV2.S vaccination and SARS-CoV-2 variants. Assay: immunoSEQ multiplex PCR; the TCRdb copy retains only in-frame clones and omits some. The sample consists of about 680,000 clones, about 89% of them appearing once. Described treatment: over 15 received Ad26.COV2.S at low or high dose, single or two shots; 5 received placebo; per-sample allocation not given. Collection of the samples took place on day 63 after the first injection of vaccine or placebo. Sequencing used peripheral blood, obtained in a trial of Ad26.COV2.S vaccine versus placebo. The origin of the receptors is a person aged 18 to 59 who received the Ad26.COV2.S COVID-19 vaccine or a placebo.

The chain couples TRBV5-6 to TRBJ1-6; D is perhaps TRBD1 (6 bases). CDR1 and CDR2 from the germline V gene are SGHDT and YYEEEE. Trimming shortened V by 3 bases and J by 15 bases, and 16 bases separated the two germline ends. CDR3 length: 13 residues. CDR3 coding DNA: TGTGCCAGCAGCTCAACACAGGGCACGGGCCTCCACTTT. This codes for CASSSTQGTGLHF. The variable domain in full, completed from reference TRBV5-6 and TRBJ1-6, reads DAGVTQSPTHLIKTRGQQVTLRCSPKSGHDTVSWYQQALGQGPQFIFQYYEEEERQRGNFPDRFSGHQFPNYSSELNVNALLLGDSALYLCASSSTQGTGLHFGNGTRLTVT.

The chain recombines TRBV6-5 with TRBJ2-5, with 11 bases identical to TRBD2. Per the germline V gene, CDR1 is MNHEY and CDR2 is SVGAGI. V dropped 4 bases and J dropped 3; count of bases not matched to a gene: 4. CDR3 length: 15 amino acids. The CDR3 bases are TGTGCCAGCAGTTCCCCTAGCGGGGGGAAAGAGACCCAGTACTTC. Residues: CASSSPSGGKETQYF.

The chain has TRBV10-3 and TRBJ2-5; 7 bases agree with TRBD2. CDR1 ENHRY and CDR2 SYGVKD come from the germline V gene. V gave up 10 bases and J gave up 0 bases; unmatched junction bases: 11. The CDR3 loop spans 15 amino acids. The CDR3 is CATAFLSGYQETQYF. Written as DNA, the CDR3 is TGTGCCACGGCATTTCTTAGCGGGTACCAAGAGACCCAGTACTTC.

This chain links TRBV7-8 with TRBJ2-7; 9 bases match TRBD1. The CDR3 has 16 amino acids. The V gene's germline CDR1 is SGHVS and CDR2 FQNEAQ. V shed 5 bases, J shed 0 bases, and the junction held 8 bases outside the gene matches. The CDR3 here is CASSRTGDLRSYEQYF. CDR3 nucleotides: TGTGCCAGCAGCAGGACAGGGGACCTTCGCTCCTACGAGCAGTACTTC.

Remarks on this clone: Other nucleotide sequences in the sample specify the same CDR3. V gene TRBV20-1 combines with J gene TRBJ1-2; D unclear. Germline CDR1 is DFQATT and CDR2 is SNEGSKA (reference sequence). This CDR3 is built from 10 residues. Trimming shortened V by 5 bases and J by 2 bases, and 3 bases separated the two germline ends. The CDR3 is CSAGNYGYTF. The CDR3 DNA sequence: TGCAGTGCTGGGAACTATGGCTACACCTTC.